A selection of T cell receptor beta chains follows, all from one sample in a study of PD-1 blockade in classical Hodgkin lymphoma. The repertoire was sequenced with immunoSEQ multiplex PCR; TCRdb's copy has only in-frame clones and lacks some. Of tens of thousands of clones in the sample, 90% were seen once. The sequencing used peripheral blood mononuclear cells (PBMCs), collected before the fourth cycle of nivolumab. These receptor sequences come from a human donor with classical Hodgkin lymphoma. The CDR3 runs from the conserved cysteine through the conserved F or W. The order of the fields is V gene, clone size, D gene, J gene, CDR3 DNA, CDR3 protein. The D gene is left open where the match is weak. Expanded clones get a size class; other rows say once, few or many, or leave the size out.

TRBV5-1	-	TRBD1	TRBJ2-5	TGCGCCAGCAGGCCTGACAGGGGACAAGAGACCCAGTACTTC	CASRPDRGQETQYF
TRBV5-5	-	-	TRBJ1-2	TGTGCCAGCAGCTTGGCCGCGGGGGCCCCTAACTATGGCTACACCTTC	CASSLAAGAPNYGYTF
TRBV28	-	-	TRBJ1-1	TGTGCCAGCAGTTTACCGGGGAACACTGAAGCTTTCTTT	CASSLPGNTEAFF
TRBV15	-	-	TRBJ1-5	TGTGCCACCAGCAGAGCGGCGGGGCAGACCTATCAGCCCCAGCATTTT	CATSRAAGQTYQPQHF
TRBV30	once	-	TRBJ1-5	TGTGCCTGGAGTGTACGGGGGGCCGAAGGCCAGCCCCAGCATTTT	CAWSVRGAEGQPQHF
TRBV29-1	-	-	TRBJ1-5	TGCAGCGTTGTTGGGCCGTGGGACGGAAATCAGCCCCAGCATTTT	CSVVGPWDGNQPQHF
TRBV7-3	-	-	TRBJ2-2	TGTGCCAGCAGCTTAGACCCGTCCGGGGAGCTGTTTTTT	CASSLDPSGELFF
TRBV7-9	-	-	TRBJ2-3	TGTGCCAGCAGCACCAGGGTTCCAGATACGCAGTATTTT	CASSTRVPDTQYF
TRBV7-9	-	TRBD1	TRBJ1-5	TGTGCCAGCAGCCCCGAACAGGGGTGGAATCAGCCCCAGCATTTT	CASSPEQGWNQPQHF
TRBV9	once	-	TRBJ2-2	TGTGCCAGCAGCGTGAGCGGGACCGGGGAGCTGTTTTTT	CASSVSGTGELFF
TRBV9	-	TRBD1	TRBJ1-2	TGTGCCAGCAGCGAGACAGGGGTCGGATATGGCTACACCTTC	CASSETGVGYGYTF
TRBV29-1	-	-	TRBJ1-4	TGCAGCGTTGGCCAGGGTGTAGGGGAAAAACTGTTTTTT	CSVGQGVGEKLFF
TRBV27	-	-	TRBJ2-6	TGTGCCAGCAGTCGATTCGGGGGACATAATCTATACTCTGGGGCCAACGTCCTGACTTTC	CASSRFGGHNLYSGANVLTF
TRBV14	-	TRBD2	TRBJ2-5	TGTGCCAGCAGCCGGAGACTAGCGGGATATTACCAAGAGACCCAGTACTTC	CASSRRLAGYYQETQYF
TRBV7-4	-	TRBD2	TRBJ2-1	TGTGCCAGCAGCTTACCTCTTAGCGGGAGAAGCAATGAGCAGTTCTTC	CASSLPLSGRSNEQFF
TRBV28	once	TRBD1	TRBJ2-7	TGTGCCAGCAGTTTTAGAGACAGGGCTCCCTACGAGCAGTACTTC	CASSFRDRAPYEQYF
TRBV6-1	-	TRBD1	TRBJ1-2	TGTGCCAGCAGAGACAGGGGCCTCGGTGGCTACACCTTC	CASRDRGLGGYTF
TRBV9	-	-	TRBJ2-6	TGTGCCAGCAGATCCCAATTGGGAGGTGGGGCCAACGTCCTGACTTTC	CASRSQLGGGANVLTF
TRBV7-3	-	TRBD2	TRBJ2-3	TGTGCCAGCAGCCAAAAGCTCAATAGCGGGAGGGCCACAGATACGCAGTATTTT	CASSQKLNSGRATDTQYF
TRBV5-1	once	-	TRBJ2-6	TGCGCCAGCAGCTTGGGTGCCTCTGGGGCCAACGTCCTGACTTTC	CASSLGASGANVLTF
TRBV28	-	-	TRBJ2-5	TGTGCCAGCAGCACAGGGGCGGGAGGTCAAGAGACCCAGTACTTC	CASSTGAGGQETQYF
TRBV6-5	-	-	TRBJ2-2	TGTGCCAGCAGTTACTCTAGGGGATCCACCGGGGAGCTGTTTTTT	CASSYSRGSTGELFF
TRBV10-3	-	-	TRBJ2-1	TGTGCCATGGGACAAAACAATGAGCAGTTCTTC	CAMGQNNEQFF
TRBV11-2	-	-	TRBJ2-6	TGTGCCAGCAGCCCTAGCGCGGGCGGCGGGGCCAACGTCCTGACTTTC	CASSPSAGGGANVLTF
TRBV12-5	once	TRBD2	TRBJ2-1	TGTGCTAGTGCCCGAGGACTAGCGGGAGACCACTACAATGAGCAGTTCTTC	CASARGLAGDHYNEQFF
TRBV27	-	-	TRBJ2-1	TGTGCCAGCAGTTTCGGGGAAGAGGACAGAACCTACAATGAGCAGTTCTTC	CASSFGEEDRTYNEQFF
TRBV7-6	once	TRBD2	TRBJ2-1	TGTGCCAGCAGTAGAGGACTAGCGGGGGGAAGGAGCTCCTACAATGAGCAGTTCTTC	CASSRGLAGGRSSYNEQFF
TRBV29-1	-	-	TRBJ1-1	TGCAGCGTTGATACGGCGGCTTTCTTT	CSVDTAAFF
TRBV19	-	TRBD1	TRBJ1-1	TGTGCCAGTAGTAATACTCCGGGACAGGAAGCTTTCTTT	CASSNTPGQEAFF
TRBV6-6	-	TRBD2	TRBJ2-7	TGTGCCAGCAGGTCTAGCGGAAGGACTCCCGAGCAGTACTTC	CASRSSGRTPEQYF
TRBV11-2	-	-	TRBJ1-1	TGTGCCAGCAGCTTAGTTAGGGGGGACTACGCTGAAGCTTTCTTT	CASSLVRGDYAEAFF
TRBV7-6	-	TRBD1	TRBJ2-7	TGTGCCAGCAGCGGGACAGGGACCTACGAGCAGTACTTC	CASSGTGTYEQYF
TRBV5-4	-	-	TRBJ1-3	TGTGCCAGCAGCCCTAGCATCACAGGGACTGGAAACACCATATATTTT	CASSPSITGTGNTIYF
TRBV10-2	-	TRBD1	TRBJ1-3	TGCGCCAGCAGTGTTTTGGGACAGGGGATTGGAAACACCATATATTTT	CASSVLGQGIGNTIYF
TRBV6-1	-	TRBD1	TRBJ1-1	TGTGCCAGTGAGACAGGGGGGACGAACGCTGAAGCTTTCTTT	CASETGGTNAEAFF
TRBV27	once	TRBD2	TRBJ2-5	TGTGCCAGCAGTTCACTAGCGGGAGGGCTGGAGACCCAGTACTTC	CASSSLAGGLETQYF
TRBV30	-	TRBD1	TRBJ1-5	TGTGCCTGGACTTTGACAGGGGACAATCAGCCCCAGCATTTT	CAWTLTGDNQPQHF
TRBV11-3	-	-	TRBJ2-7	TGTGCCAGCAGCTTAGTTCGGGGGAGTGAAACCGAGCAGTACTTC	CASSLVRGSETEQYF
TRBV5-1	-	-	TRBJ1-2	TGCGCCAGCAGCCTGGAACGGGACTATGGCTACACCTTC	CASSLERDYGYTF
TRBV6-1	-	-	TRBJ2-5	TGTGCCAGCAGTGGGCAAGAGACCCAGTACTTC	CASSGQETQYF
TRBV7-7	-	TRBD2	TRBJ2-3	TGTGCTAGCAGCTTATCAGCGGGAGAGGCAGATACGCAGTATTTT	CASSLSAGEADTQYF
TRBV7-8	-	-	TRBJ1-5	TGTGCCAGCAGCTTAGAAAGGGAAAGGGGTAGTCAGCCCCAGCATTTT	CASSLERERGSQPQHF
TRBV6-5	-	-	TRBJ1-1	TGTGCCAGCAATTCTAGGCGGATGGAAGCTTTCTTT	CASNSRRMEAFF